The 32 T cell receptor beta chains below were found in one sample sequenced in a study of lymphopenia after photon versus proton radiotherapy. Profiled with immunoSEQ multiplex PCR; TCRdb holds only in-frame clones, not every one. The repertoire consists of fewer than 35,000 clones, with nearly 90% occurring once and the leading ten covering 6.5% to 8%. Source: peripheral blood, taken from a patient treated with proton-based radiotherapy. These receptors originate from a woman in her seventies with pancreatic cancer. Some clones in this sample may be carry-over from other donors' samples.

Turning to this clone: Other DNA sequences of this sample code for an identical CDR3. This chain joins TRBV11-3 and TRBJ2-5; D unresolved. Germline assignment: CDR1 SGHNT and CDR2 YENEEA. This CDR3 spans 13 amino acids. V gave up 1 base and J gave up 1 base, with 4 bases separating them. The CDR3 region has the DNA TGTGCCAGCAGCTTAGGGGCCCAAGAGACCCAGTACTTC. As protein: CASSLGAQETQYF. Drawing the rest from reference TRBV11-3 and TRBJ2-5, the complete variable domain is EAGVVQSPRYKIIEKKQPVAFWCNPISGHNTLYWYLQNLGQGPELLIRYENEEAVDDSQLPKDRFSAERLKGVDSTLKIQPAELGDSAVYLCASSLGAQETQYFGPGTRLLVL.

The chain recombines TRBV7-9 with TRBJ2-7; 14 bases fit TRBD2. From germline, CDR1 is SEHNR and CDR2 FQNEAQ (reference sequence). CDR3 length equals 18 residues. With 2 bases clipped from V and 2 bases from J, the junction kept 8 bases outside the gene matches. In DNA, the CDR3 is TGTGCCAGCAGCTTATCCGGACTAGCGGGAGGAAAGGCCTACGAGCAGTACTTC. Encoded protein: CASSLSGLAGGKAYEQYF.

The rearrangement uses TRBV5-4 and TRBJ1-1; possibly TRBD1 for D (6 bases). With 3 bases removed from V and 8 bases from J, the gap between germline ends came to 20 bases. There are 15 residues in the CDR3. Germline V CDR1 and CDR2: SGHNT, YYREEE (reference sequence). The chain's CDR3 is CASSSGGASRREAFF. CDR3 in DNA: TGTGCCAGCAGCTCCGGGGGGGCGAGTAGACGAGAAGCTTTCTTT.

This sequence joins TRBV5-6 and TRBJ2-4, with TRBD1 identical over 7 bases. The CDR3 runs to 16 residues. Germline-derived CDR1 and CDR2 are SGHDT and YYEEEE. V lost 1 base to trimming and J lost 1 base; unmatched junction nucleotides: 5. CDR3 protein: CASSLITGEAKNIQYF. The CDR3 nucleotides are TGTGCCAGCAGCTTGATAACAGGGGAGGCCAAAAACATTCAGTACTTC.

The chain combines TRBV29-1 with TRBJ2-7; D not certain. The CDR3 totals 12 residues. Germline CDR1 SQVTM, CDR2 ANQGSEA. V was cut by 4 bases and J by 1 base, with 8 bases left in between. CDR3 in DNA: TGCAGCGTTGCCGTGGGATCCTACGAGCAGTACTTC. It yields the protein CSVAVGSYEQYF.

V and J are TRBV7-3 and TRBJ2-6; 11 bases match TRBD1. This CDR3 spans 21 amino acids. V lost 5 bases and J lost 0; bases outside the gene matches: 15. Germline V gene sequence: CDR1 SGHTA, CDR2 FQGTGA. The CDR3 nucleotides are TGTGCCAGCAGCCCAAAGGCCGTATGGGACAGGGGGATCTCTGGGGCCAACGTCCTGACTTTC. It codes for CASSPKAVWDRGISGANVLTF.

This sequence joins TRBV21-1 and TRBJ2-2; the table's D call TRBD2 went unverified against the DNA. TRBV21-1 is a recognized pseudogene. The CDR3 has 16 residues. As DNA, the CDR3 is TGTGCCAGCAGCATCACAGGGAGGGGGAACACCGGGGAGCTGTTTTTT. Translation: CASSITGRGNTGELFF.

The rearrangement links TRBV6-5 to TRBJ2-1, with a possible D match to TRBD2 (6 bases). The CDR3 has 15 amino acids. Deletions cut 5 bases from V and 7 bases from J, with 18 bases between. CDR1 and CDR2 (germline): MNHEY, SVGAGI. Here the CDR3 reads CASSPGLGAGNEQFF. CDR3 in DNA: TGTGCCAGCAGTCCGGGACTTGGAGCTGGGAATGAGCAGTTCTTC.

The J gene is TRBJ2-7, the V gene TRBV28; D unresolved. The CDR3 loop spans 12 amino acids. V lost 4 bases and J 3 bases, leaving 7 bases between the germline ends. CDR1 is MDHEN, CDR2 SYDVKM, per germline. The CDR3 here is CASSSQIYEQYF. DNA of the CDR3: TGTGCCAGCAGTTCTCAGATCTACGAGCAGTACTTC. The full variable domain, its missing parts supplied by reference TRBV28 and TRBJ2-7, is DVKVTQSSRYLVKRTGEKVFLECVQDMDHENMFWYRQDPGLGLRLIYFSYDVKMKEKGDIPEGYSVSREKKERFSLILESASTNQTSMYLCASSSQIYEQYFGPGTRLTVT.

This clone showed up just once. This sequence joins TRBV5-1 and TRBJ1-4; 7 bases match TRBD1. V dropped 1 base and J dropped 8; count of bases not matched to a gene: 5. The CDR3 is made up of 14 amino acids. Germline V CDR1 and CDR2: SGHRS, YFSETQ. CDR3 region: CASSLPGGGEKLFF. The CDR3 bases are TGCGCCAGCAGCTTGCCAGGGGGAGGGGAAAAACTGTTTTTT.

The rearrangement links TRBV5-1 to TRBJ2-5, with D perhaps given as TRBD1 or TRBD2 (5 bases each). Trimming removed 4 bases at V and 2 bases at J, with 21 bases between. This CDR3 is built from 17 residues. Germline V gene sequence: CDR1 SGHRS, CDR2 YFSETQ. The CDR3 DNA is TGCGCCAGCAGCCCCAACCCCCGGGACGGAAGACAAGAGACCCAGTACTTC. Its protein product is CASSPNPRDGRQETQYF.

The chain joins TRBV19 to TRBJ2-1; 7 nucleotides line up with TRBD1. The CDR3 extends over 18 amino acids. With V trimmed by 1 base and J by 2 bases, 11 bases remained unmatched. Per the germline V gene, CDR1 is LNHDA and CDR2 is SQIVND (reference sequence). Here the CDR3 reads CASSIVYRGKIAYNEQFF. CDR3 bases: TGTGCCAGTAGTATAGTCTACAGGGGCAAGATCGCCTACAATGAGCAGTTCTTC. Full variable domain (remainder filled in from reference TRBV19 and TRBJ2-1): DGGITQSPKYLFRKEGQNVTLSCEQNLNHDAMYWYRQDPGQGLRLIYYSQIVNDFQKGDIAEGYSVSREKKESFPLTVTSAQKNPTAFYLCASSIVYRGKIAYNEQFFGPGTRLTVL.

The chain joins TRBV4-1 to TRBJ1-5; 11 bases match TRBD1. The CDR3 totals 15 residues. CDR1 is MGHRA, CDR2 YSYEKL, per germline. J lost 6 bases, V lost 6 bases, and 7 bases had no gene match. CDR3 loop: CASSQDRGLGQPQHF. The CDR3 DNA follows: TGCGCCAGCAGTCAGGACAGGGGGCTAGGTCAGCCCCAGCATTTT.

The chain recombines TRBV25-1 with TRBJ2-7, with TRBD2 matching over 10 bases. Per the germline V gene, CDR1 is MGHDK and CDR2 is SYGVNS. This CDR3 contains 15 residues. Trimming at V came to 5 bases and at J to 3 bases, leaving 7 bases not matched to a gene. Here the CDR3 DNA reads TGTGCCAGCAGTCCAGGGGTAGCGGGGGGCTACGAGCAGTACTTC. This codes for CASSPGVAGGYEQYF.

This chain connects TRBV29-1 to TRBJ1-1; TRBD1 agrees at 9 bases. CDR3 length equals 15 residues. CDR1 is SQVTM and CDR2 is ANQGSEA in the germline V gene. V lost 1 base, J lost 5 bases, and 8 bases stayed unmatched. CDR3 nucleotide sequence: TGCAGCGTTGAAGCACCGGGACAGGGTTTTACTGAAGCTTTCTTT. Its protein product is CSVEAPGQGFTEAFF.

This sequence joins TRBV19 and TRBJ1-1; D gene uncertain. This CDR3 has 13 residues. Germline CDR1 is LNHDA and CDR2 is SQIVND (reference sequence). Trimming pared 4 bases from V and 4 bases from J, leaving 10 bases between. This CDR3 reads CASSTTFGTEAFF. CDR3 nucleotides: TGTGCCAGTAGTACCACCTTCGGCACTGAAGCTTTCTTT.

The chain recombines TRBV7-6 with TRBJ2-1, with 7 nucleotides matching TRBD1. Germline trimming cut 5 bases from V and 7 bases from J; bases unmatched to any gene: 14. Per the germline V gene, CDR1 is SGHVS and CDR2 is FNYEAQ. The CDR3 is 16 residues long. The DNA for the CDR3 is TGTGCCAGCAGCGCCGAACAGGGGTTTATGTCGAATGAGCAGTTCTTC. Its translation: CASSAEQGFMSNEQFF.

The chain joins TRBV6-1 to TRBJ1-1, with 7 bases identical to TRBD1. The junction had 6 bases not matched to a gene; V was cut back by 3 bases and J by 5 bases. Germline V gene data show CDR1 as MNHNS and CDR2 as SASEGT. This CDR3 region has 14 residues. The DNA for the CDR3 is TGTGCCAGCAGTGACCGGCAGGGGGTAACTGAAGCTTTCTTT. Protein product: CASSDRQGVTEAFF.

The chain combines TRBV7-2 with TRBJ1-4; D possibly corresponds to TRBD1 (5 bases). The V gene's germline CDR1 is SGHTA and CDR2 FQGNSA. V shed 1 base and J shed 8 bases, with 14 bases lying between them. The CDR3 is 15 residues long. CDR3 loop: CASSLVPGWEEKLFF. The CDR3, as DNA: TGTGCCAGCAGCTTAGTCCCAGGGTGGGAAGAAAAACTGTTTTTT.

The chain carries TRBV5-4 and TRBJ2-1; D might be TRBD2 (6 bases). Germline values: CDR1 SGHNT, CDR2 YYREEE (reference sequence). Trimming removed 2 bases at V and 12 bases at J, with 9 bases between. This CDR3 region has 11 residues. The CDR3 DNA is TGTGCCAGCAGCTTTGGGGGACTGCAGTTCTTC. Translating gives CASSFGGLQFF.

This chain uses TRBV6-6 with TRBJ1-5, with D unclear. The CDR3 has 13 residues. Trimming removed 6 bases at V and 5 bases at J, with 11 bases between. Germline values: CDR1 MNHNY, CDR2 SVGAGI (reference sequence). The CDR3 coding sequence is TGTGCCAGCAGCGACTCTATCGATCAGCCCCAGCATTTT. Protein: CASSDSIDQPQHF.

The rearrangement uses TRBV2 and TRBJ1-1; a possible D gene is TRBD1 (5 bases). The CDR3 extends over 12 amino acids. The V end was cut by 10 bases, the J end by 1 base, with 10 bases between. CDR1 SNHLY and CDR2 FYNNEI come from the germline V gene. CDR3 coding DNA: TGTGCCACCGGGACCGCGAACACTGAAGCTTTCTTT. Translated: CATGTANTEAFF. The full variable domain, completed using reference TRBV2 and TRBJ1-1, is EPEVTQTPSHQVTQMGQEVILRCVPISNHLYFYWYRQILGQKVEFLVSFYNNEISEKSEIFDDQFSVERPDGSNFTLKIRSTKLEDSAMYFCATGTANTEAFFGQGTRLTVV.

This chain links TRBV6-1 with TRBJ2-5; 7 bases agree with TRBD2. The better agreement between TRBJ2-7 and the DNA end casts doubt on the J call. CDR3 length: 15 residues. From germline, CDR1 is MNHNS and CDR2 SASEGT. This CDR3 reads CASSQAGMSSYEQYF. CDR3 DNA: TGTGCCAGCAGCCAAGCGGGAATGAGCTCCTACGAGCAGTACTTC.

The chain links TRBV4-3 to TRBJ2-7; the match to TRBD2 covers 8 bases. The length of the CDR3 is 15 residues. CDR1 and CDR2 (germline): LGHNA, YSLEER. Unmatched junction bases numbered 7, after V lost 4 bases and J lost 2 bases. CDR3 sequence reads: CASSPTSAQPYEQYF. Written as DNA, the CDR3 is TGCGCCAGCAGCCCGACTAGCGCTCAACCCTACGAGCAGTACTTC.

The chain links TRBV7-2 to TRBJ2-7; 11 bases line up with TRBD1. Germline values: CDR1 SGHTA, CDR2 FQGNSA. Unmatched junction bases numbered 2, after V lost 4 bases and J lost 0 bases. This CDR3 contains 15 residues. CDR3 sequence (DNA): TGTGCCAGCAGCTACGGGACAGGGGGCTCCTACGAGCAGTACTTC. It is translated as CASSYGTGGSYEQYF.

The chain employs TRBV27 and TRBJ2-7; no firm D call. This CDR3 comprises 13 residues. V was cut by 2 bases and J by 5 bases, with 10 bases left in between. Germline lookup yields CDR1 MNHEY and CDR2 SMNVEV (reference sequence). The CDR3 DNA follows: TGTGCCAGCAGTTTACGGCAGCAGCACGAGCAGTACTTC. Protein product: CASSLRQQHEQYF.

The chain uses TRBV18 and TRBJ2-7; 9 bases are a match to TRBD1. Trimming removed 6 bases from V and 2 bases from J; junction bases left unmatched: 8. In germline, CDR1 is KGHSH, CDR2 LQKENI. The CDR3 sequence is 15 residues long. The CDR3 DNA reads TGTGCCAGCTCGCCCGACAGGGGGGATCCCTACGAGCAGTACTTC. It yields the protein CASSPDRGDPYEQYF.

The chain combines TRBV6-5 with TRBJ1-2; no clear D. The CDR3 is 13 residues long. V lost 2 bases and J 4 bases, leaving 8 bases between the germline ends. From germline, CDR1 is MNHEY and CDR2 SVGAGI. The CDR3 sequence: CASSYENTYGYTF. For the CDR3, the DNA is TGTGCCAGCAGTTACGAGAACACCTATGGCTACACCTTC.

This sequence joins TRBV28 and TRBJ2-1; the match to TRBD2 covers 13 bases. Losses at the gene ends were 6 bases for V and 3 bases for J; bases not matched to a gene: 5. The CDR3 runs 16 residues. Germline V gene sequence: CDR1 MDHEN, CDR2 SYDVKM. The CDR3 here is CASRRGLAGLYNEQFF. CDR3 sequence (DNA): TGTGCCAGCAGACGGGGACTAGCGGGACTCTACAATGAGCAGTTCTTC.

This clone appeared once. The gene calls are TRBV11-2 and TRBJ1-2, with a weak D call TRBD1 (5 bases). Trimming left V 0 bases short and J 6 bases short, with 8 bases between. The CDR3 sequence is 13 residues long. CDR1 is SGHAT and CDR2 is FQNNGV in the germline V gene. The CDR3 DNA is TGTGCCAGCAGCTTAGACAGGGAGGATGGCTACACCTTC. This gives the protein CASSLDREDGYTF.

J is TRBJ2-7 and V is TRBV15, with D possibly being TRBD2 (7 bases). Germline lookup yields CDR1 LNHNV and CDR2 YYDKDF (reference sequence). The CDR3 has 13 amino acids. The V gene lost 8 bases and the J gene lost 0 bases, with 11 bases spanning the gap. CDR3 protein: CATQRDTSYEQYF. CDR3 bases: TGTGCCACCCAGCGGGACACCTCCTACGAGCAGTACTTC.

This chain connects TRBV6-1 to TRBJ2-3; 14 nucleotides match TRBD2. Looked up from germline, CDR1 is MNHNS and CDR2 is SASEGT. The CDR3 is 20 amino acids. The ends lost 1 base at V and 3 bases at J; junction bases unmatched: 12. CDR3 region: CASSEVPGLAGEGLTDTQYF. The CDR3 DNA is TGTGCCAGCAGTGAAGTTCCGGGACTAGCGGGAGAGGGGTTAACAGATACGCAGTATTTT.